These T cell receptor beta chains were read from a single sample in a study of cytomegalovirus exposure and HLA in healthy donors. Produced via immunoSEQ multiplex PCR; TCRdb's table is partial and in-frame only. This repertoire shows approximately 190,000 clones, around 83% found once; its top ten account for less than 2%. Sequencing was performed on PBMCs. These receptors all stem from a middle-aged man in good health and CMV-seropositive. Each CDR3 is given with its conserved first and last residue. Each record gives: D gene, V gene, J gene, clone size, CDR3 protein, CDR3 DNA. The D gene is left open where the match is weak. Clone size is shown for a subset of rows, as once, few, many or a class of expanded clone.

D gene: TRBD2; V gene: TRBV5-1; J gene: TRBJ2-1; clone size: NA; CDR3 protein: CASSFLAGGVNEQFF; CDR3 DNA: TGCGCCAGCAGCTTCCTAGCGGGAGGGGTCAATGAGCAGTTCTTC
D gene: TRBD2; V gene: TRBV7-9; J gene: TRBJ2-5; clone size: NA; CDR3 protein: CASSLGLASDWETQYF; CDR3 DNA: TGTGCCAGCAGCTTAGGACTAGCGTCGGATTGGGAGACCCAGTACTTC
D gene: TRBD1; V gene: TRBV4-1; J gene: TRBJ2-2; clone size: NA; CDR3 protein: CASSQDLRDRANTGELFF; CDR3 DNA: TGCGCCAGCAGCCAAGATCTTAGAGACAGGGCGAACACCGGGGAGCTGTTTTTT
D gene: TRBD2; V gene: TRBV4-1; J gene: TRBJ2-7; clone size: NA; CDR3 protein: CASSQGGGIYEQYF; CDR3 DNA: TGCGCCAGCAGCCAAGGGGGGGGGATCTACGAGCAGTACTTC
D gene: NA; V gene: TRBV28; J gene: TRBJ2-5; clone size: NA; CDR3 protein: CASSSPTDVQETQYF; CDR3 DNA: TGTGCCAGCAGCTCCCCCACAGACGTCCAAGAGACCCAGTACTTC
D gene: TRBD2; V gene: TRBV7-3; J gene: TRBJ2-7; clone size: NA; CDR3 protein: CASSLGLAGTSEQYF; CDR3 DNA: TGTGCCAGCAGCTTAGGACTAGCGGGAACCTCCGAGCAGTACTTC
D gene: TRBD1; V gene: TRBV9; J gene: TRBJ1-3; clone size: NA; CDR3 protein: CASSDALDRGVGNTIYF; CDR3 DNA: TGTGCCAGCAGTGACGCCCTGGACAGGGGGGTCGGAAACACCATATATTTT
D gene: NA; V gene: TRBV5-1; J gene: TRBJ2-2; clone size: NA; CDR3 protein: CASSLGGEWELFF; CDR3 DNA: TGCGCCAGCAGCTTGGGGGGCGAGTGGGAGCTGTTTTTT
D gene: NA; V gene: TRBV5-1; J gene: TRBJ2-5; clone size: NA; CDR3 protein: CASSLGGVTLQETQYF; CDR3 DNA: TGCGCCAGCAGCTTGGGCGGCGTGACGCTGCAAGAGACCCAGTACTTC
D gene: NA; V gene: TRBV18; J gene: TRBJ1-2; clone size: NA; CDR3 protein: CASSPIEDSLVYGYTF; CDR3 DNA: TGTGCCAGCTCACCGATAGAGGACTCGCTTGTCTATGGCTACACCTTC
D gene: NA; V gene: TRBV29-1; J gene: TRBJ2-7; clone size: NA; CDR3 protein: CSVEGTTQYEQYF; CDR3 DNA: TGCAGCGTTGAGGGGACAACCCAGTACGAGCAGTACTTC
D gene: NA; V gene: TRBV5-6; J gene: TRBJ1-6; clone size: NA; CDR3 protein: CASSLLVSPLHF; CDR3 DNA: TGTGCCAGCAGCTTGCTCGTCTCACCCCTCCACTTT
D gene: TRBD1; V gene: TRBV7-8; J gene: TRBJ1-1; clone size: NA; CDR3 protein: CASSLRGTGITEAFF; CDR3 DNA: TGTGCCAGCAGCCTTAGAGGGACAGGGATCACTGAAGCTTTCTTT
D gene: TRBD1; V gene: TRBV11-2; J gene: TRBJ1-1; clone size: NA; CDR3 protein: CASSLVSLRGQGTEAFF; CDR3 DNA: TGTGCCAGCAGCTTAGTGTCACTCAGGGGGCAAGGAACTGAAGCTTTCTTT
D gene: NA; V gene: TRBV5-4; J gene: TRBJ2-7; clone size: NA; CDR3 protein: CASSLKLVGEQYF; CDR3 DNA: TGTGCCAGCAGCTTGAAACTAGTTGGCGAGCAGTACTTC
D gene: NA; V gene: TRBV28; J gene: TRBJ2-4; clone size: once; CDR3 protein: CASSQRDIQYF; CDR3 DNA: TGTGCCAGCAGCCAGCGGGACATTCAGTACTTC
D gene: NA; V gene: TRBV7-2; J gene: TRBJ2-7; clone size: NA; CDR3 protein: CASSSTEEGRLSSYEQYF; CDR3 DNA: TGTGCCAGCAGCTCGACCGAGGAGGGCAGGCTCAGCTCCTACGAGCAGTACTTC
D gene: NA; V gene: TRBV11-2; J gene: TRBJ2-6; clone size: once; CDR3 protein: CASRDPTGSSGANVLTF; CDR3 DNA: TGTGCCAGCAGAGATCCGACAGGAAGCTCTGGGGCCAACGTCCTGACTTTC
D gene: NA; V gene: TRBV5-1; J gene: TRBJ1-6; clone size: NA; CDR3 protein: CASSLDGVQRNSPLHF; CDR3 DNA: TGCGCCAGCAGCTTGGACGGGGTCCAGAGAAATTCACCCCTCCACTTT
D gene: NA; V gene: TRBV6-5; J gene: TRBJ2-2; clone size: few; CDR3 protein: CASSSYTGELFF; CDR3 DNA: TGTGCCAGCAGTTCGTACACCGGGGAGCTGTTTTTT
D gene: NA; V gene: TRBV19; J gene: TRBJ1-2; clone size: NA; CDR3 protein: CASSTSSPTLYGYTF; CDR3 DNA: TGTGCCAGTAGTACTTCGAGCCCAACCCTCTATGGCTACACCTTC
D gene: TRBD2; V gene: TRBV11-2; J gene: TRBJ2-1; clone size: NA; CDR3 protein: CASSLSGDHLEQFF; CDR3 DNA: TGTGCCAGCAGCTTAAGCGGGGACCACCTAGAGCAGTTCTTC
D gene: NA; V gene: TRBV10-3; J gene: TRBJ2-7; clone size: NA; CDR3 protein: CAISPGDEQYF; CDR3 DNA: TGTGCCATCAGCCCGGGGGACGAGCAGTACTTC
D gene: TRBD2; V gene: TRBV7-2; J gene: TRBJ2-7; clone size: once; CDR3 protein: CASSKTSGGLYEQYF; CDR3 DNA: TGTGCCAGCAGTAAGACTAGCGGGGGGCTTTACGAGCAGTACTTC
D gene: NA; V gene: TRBV5-4; J gene: TRBJ2-3; clone size: NA; CDR3 protein: CASSIPTSTDTQYF; CDR3 DNA: TGTGCCAGCAGCATCCCGACTAGTACAGATACGCAGTATTTT
D gene: NA; V gene: TRBV5-4; J gene: TRBJ2-5; clone size: NA; CDR3 protein: CASSLDAPAQETQYF; CDR3 DNA: TGTGCCAGCAGCTTGGATGCGCCTGCACAAGAGACCCAGTACTTC
D gene: TRBD1; V gene: TRBV10-3; J gene: TRBJ1-2; clone size: NA; CDR3 protein: CAISATGSGYTF; CDR3 DNA: TGTGCCATCAGTGCGACAGGGTCTGGCTACACCTTC
D gene: NA; V gene: TRBV14; J gene: TRBJ1-1; clone size: NA; CDR3 protein: CASSQPTAENTEAFF; CDR3 DNA: TGTGCCAGCAGCCAGCCGACAGCCGAGAACACTGAAGCTTTCTTT
D gene: NA; V gene: TRBV29-1; J gene: TRBJ1-4; clone size: NA; CDR3 protein: CSATGAMANEKLFF; CDR3 DNA: TGCAGCGCGACAGGTGCAATGGCTAATGAAAAACTGTTTTTT